This entry lists 22 T cell receptor beta chains sequenced from one sample in a study of cytomegalovirus exposure and HLA in healthy donors. This PCR relied on a set of 60 Vbeta primers and 13 Jbeta primers. Generated by immunoSEQ multiplex PCR, the TCRdb table keeps only in-frame clones and is missing some. The sample carries roughly 120,000 clones, approximately 80% recorded once. Input material: PBMCs. The origin of the receptors is a middle-aged woman in good health and CMV-seropositive.

This chain connects TRBV7-9 to TRBJ1-6; D not resolved. The CDR3 length is 15 residues. Germline CDR1 is SEHNR and CDR2 is FQNEAQ (reference sequence). V lost 2 bases and J 8 bases, leaving 13 bases between the germline ends. CDR3 in amino acids: CASSLQGVGDSPLHF. CDR3 coding DNA: TGTGCCAGCAGCTTACAAGGAGTCGGGGATTCACCCCTCCACTTT.

The chain uses TRBV6-1 and TRBJ2-7; 9 bases match TRBD1. The junction had 6 bases not matched to a gene; V was cut back by 5 bases and J by 1 base. The germline gives CDR1 MNHNS, CDR2 SASEGT. This CDR3 has 15 residues. The CDR3 region has the DNA TGTGCCAGCAGTCCTGGACAGGGGAGGTCCTACGAGCAGTACTTC. As protein: CASSPGQGRSYEQYF.

This chain connects TRBV7-2 to TRBJ2-7; tentative D call: TRBD1 (5 bases). The CDR3 runs to 14 residues. Germline assignment: CDR1 SGHTA and CDR2 FQGNSA. V dropped 1 base and J dropped 0 bases, with 7 bases sitting between them. Here the CDR3 reads CASSLDRFSYEQYF. The CDR3 DNA reads TGTGCCAGCAGCTTAGACAGGTTCTCCTACGAGCAGTACTTC.

The chain recombines TRBV6-6 with TRBJ1-1; no clear D gene. V dropped 0 bases and J dropped 7 bases, with 12 bases sitting between them. Germline lookup yields CDR1 MNHNY and CDR2 SVGAGI (reference sequence). The CDR3 contains 14 residues. The CDR3 loop is CASSYSGSLGEAFF. The CDR3 DNA reads TGTGCCAGCAGTTACTCGGGTAGTCTAGGTGAAGCTTTCTTT.

This clone was recorded a few times. The rearrangement links TRBV11-2 to TRBJ1-4, with D uncertain. With 5 bases removed from V and 11 bases from J, the gap between germline ends came to 15 bases. CDR3 length: 13 amino acids. The germline gives CDR1 SGHAT, CDR2 FQNNGV. The CDR3 is CASSPLHEAKLFF. The CDR3, as DNA: TGTGCCAGCAGCCCCTTACACGAGGCGAAACTGTTTTTT.

The V gene is TRBV9, the J gene TRBJ2-2; D ambiguous. The CDR3 runs to 14 residues. With 0 bases removed from V and 4 bases from J, the gap between germline ends came to 7 bases. Germline-derived CDR1 and CDR2 are SGDLS and YYNGEE. The CDR3 sequence is CASSVDLATGELFF. CDR3 bases: TGTGCCAGCAGCGTAGATCTGGCCACCGGGGAGCTGTTTTTT.

J is TRBJ1-4 and V is TRBV4-1; 9 positions agree with TRBD1. There are 17 residues in the CDR3. V lost 4 bases, J lost 0 bases, and 6 bases stayed unmatched. Germline lookup yields CDR1 MGHRA and CDR2 YSYEKL. The CDR3 loop is CASSPSRDRATNEKLFF. In DNA form, the CDR3 reads TGCGCCAGCAGCCCCAGTCGGGACAGGGCAACTAATGAAAAACTGTTTTTT.

The chain carries TRBV7-8 and TRBJ2-1; no firm D call. The CDR3 spans 16 residues. Germline CDR1 SGHVS, CDR2 FQNEAQ. The V gene lost 8 bases and the J gene lost 0 bases, with 17 bases spanning the gap. The DNA of the CDR3 is TGTGCCAGCCGGCCGACTCCGGGTAGCTCCTACAATGAGCAGTTCTTC. The encoded protein is CASRPTPGSSYNEQFF.

This chain joins TRBV10-2 and TRBJ2-7; 8 bases are shared with TRBD2. The length of the CDR3 is 15 residues. Per germline, CDR1 WSHSY and CDR2 SAAADI. J gave up 0 bases and V 6 bases, and 7 bases lay outside the gene matches. CDR3 protein: CASRRERESSYEQYF. The DNA for the CDR3 is TGCGCCAGCAGACGTGAGCGGGAGAGCTCCTACGAGCAGTACTTC.

The chain combines TRBV4-1 with TRBJ2-7; D perhaps matches TRBD1 (6 bases). The V and J ends lost 4 bases and 2 bases respectively, with 15 bases between them. Germline loops: CDR1 MGHRA, CDR2 YSYEKL. The CDR3 is 15 residues long. The CDR3 sequence is CASSRSEGVPYEQYF. The CDR3 DNA sequence: TGCGCCAGCAGCCGTTCCGAGGGGGTCCCCTACGAGCAGTACTTC.

This clone was observed a handful of times. The J gene is TRBJ2-7, the V gene TRBV6-1; D might be TRBD1 (5 bases). Trimming removed 8 bases from V and 0 bases from J, with 11 bases in between. CDR3 length: 13 residues. The germline CDR1 and CDR2 sequences are MNHNS and SASEGT. CDR3 bases: TGTGCCAGCTCGAGACAGAACTCCTACGAGCAGTACTTC. The encoded protein is CASSRQNSYEQYF.

The chain joins TRBV27 to TRBJ2-2; D remains ambiguous. CDR1 and CDR2 from the germline V gene are MNHEY and SMNVEV (reference sequence). The CDR3 runs 13 residues. Trimming shortened V by 6 bases and J by 10 bases, and 15 bases separated the two germline ends. In DNA form, the CDR3 reads TGTGCCAGCAGCCGGATTGGGCGCGAGGAGCTGTTTTTT. Translation: CASSRIGREELFF.

The chain couples TRBV18 to TRBJ2-3; possible D gene TRBD1, 5 bases. V was cut by 4 bases and J by 4 bases, with 12 bases left in between. Germline CDR1 and CDR2: KGHSH and LQKENI. The CDR3 runs to 14 residues. CDR3 DNA: TGTGCCAGCTCACGCAGTCAGGGCCCAGATACGCAGTATTTT. Protein: CASSRSQGPDTQYF.

The chain carries TRBV29-1 and TRBJ2-3; D might be TRBD1 (6 bases). This CDR3 is 13 amino acids long. V was clipped by 4 bases and J by 2 bases, with 10 bases between them. Germline assignment: CDR1 SQVTM and CDR2 ANQGSEA. This CDR3 is CSVVTGLTDTQYF. Here the CDR3 DNA reads TGCAGCGTTGTGACAGGACTCACAGATACGCAGTATTTT.

This chain links TRBV25-1 with TRBJ1-1; D not certain. Deletions cut 3 bases from V and 0 bases from J, with 8 bases between. There are 14 residues in the CDR3. CDR1 and CDR2 from the germline V gene are MGHDK and SYGVNS. CDR3 sequence reads: CASSDSRLNTEAFF. The DNA for the CDR3 is TGTGCCAGCAGTGACTCCAGATTGAACACTGAAGCTTTCTTT.

This clone was observed once. The chain combines TRBV2 with TRBJ2-7, with 9 nucleotides matching TRBD1. Losses at the gene ends were 4 bases for V and 2 bases for J; bases not matched to a gene: 3. The CDR3 sequence is 14 residues long. Germline V gene sequence: CDR1 SNHLY, CDR2 FYNNEI. Here the CDR3 DNA reads TGTGCCAGCAGTGCCCGGACAGGGGCCTACGAGCAGTACTTC. It encodes CASSARTGAYEQYF.

The chain recombines TRBV6-1 with TRBJ2-7; D is perhaps TRBD2 (5 bases). CDR1 and CDR2 from the germline V gene are MNHNS and SASEGT. The CDR3 is 12 amino acids. V lost 3 bases, J lost 6 bases, and 9 bases lay in between. The CDR3 nucleotides are TGTGCCAGCAGTGATACGAGGGTCGAGCAGTACTTC. This codes for CASSDTRVEQYF.

CDR3 bases: TGTGCCAGCAGTGACTCGTTGAGCACAGATACGCAGTATTTT. This translates into CASSDSLSTDTQYF. The V and J genes are TRBV25-1 and TRBJ2-3; D ambiguous. Deletions cut 3 bases from V and 0 bases from J, with 7 bases between. Per the germline V gene, CDR1 is MGHDK and CDR2 is SYGVNS. CDR3 length: 14 amino acids.

On this clone: This sample includes further DNA sequences coding for the same CDR3. V gene TRBV9 combines with J gene TRBJ1-6; D is perhaps TRBD1 (5 bases). The CDR3 sequence is 14 residues long. V was cut by 0 bases and J by 9 bases, with 10 bases left in between. CDR1 is SGDLS, CDR2 YYNGEE, per germline. The CDR3 nucleotides read TGTGCCAGCAGCGTAGGGGACTCCGGTTCACCCCTCCACTTT. Protein sequence: CASSVGDSGSPLHF.

This clone was observed a single time. This same CDR3 is encoded by further DNA sequences in the sample. V is TRBV5-4 and J is TRBJ2-3; tentatively, D is TRBD1 (6 bases). The CDR3 consists of 13 residues. Germline-derived CDR1 and CDR2 are SGHNT and YYREEE (reference sequence). V lost 1 base and J 5 bases, leaving 8 bases between the germline ends. Here the CDR3 DNA reads TGTGCCAGCAGCTTGAAGGGGGAAGATACGCAGTATTTT. As protein: CASSLKGEDTQYF.

The chain recombines TRBV4-1 with TRBJ1-1, with 7 positions matching TRBD1. The germline V gene encodes CDR1 MGHRA and CDR2 YSYEKL. J was trimmed by 4 bases and V by 1 base; bases with no gene match: 6. This CDR3 is built from 15 residues. CDR3 loop: CASSQVDREATEAFF. The DNA of the CDR3 is TGCGCCAGCAGCCAAGTAGACAGGGAGGCCACTGAAGCTTTCTTT.

V is TRBV5-7 and J is TRBJ2-7, with 8 bases aligning to TRBD1. Being an ORF, TRBV5-7 has a function that is uncertain. The CDR3 extends over 16 amino acids. V lost 0 bases to trimming and J lost 2 bases; unmatched junction nucleotides: 7. CDR3 in amino acids: CASSLVAGGETYEQYF. The CDR3 coding sequence is TGTGCCAGCAGCTTGGTGGCAGGGGGCGAAACCTACGAGCAGTACTTC.